This T cell receptor (beta chain) was captured by sequencing in a study of T cells in Graves' hyperthyroidism and ophthalmopathy. General study points: Model output signaled ophthalmopathy a median approximately 6.2 months ahead of onset.

Based on clinical symptoms, serum thyroxine and TRAb, thyroid ultrasound and orbital computed tomography, diagnoses were reached. This CDR3 has 15 amino acids. Per germline, CDR1 KGHSH and CDR2 LQKENI. V lost 2 bases and J 4 bases, leaving 14 bases between the germline ends. Researchers took RNA transcripts and amplified the TCR beta CDR3 regions from them. The HTBI primer set served for first-round RT-PCR of the TCR CDR3. TCRdb used MiXCR to reprocess the multiplex PCR reads, holding one entry per CDR3 protein. The sample records hundreds of thousands of distinct CDR3 sequences, 15% to 20% being singletons. On this clonotype: Its antigen is not known.

Sequencing was carried out using blood. The clonotype comes from a man between 40 and 49 years old with Graves' ophthalmopathy. The chain has TRBV18 and TRBJ1-2, with no clear D. CDR3 in amino acids: CASSPESKGSYGYTF. CDR3 bases: TGTGCCAGCTCACCAGAGTCCAAGGGTAGCTATGGCTACACCTTC.